The 21 T cell receptor beta chains below were found in one sample sequenced in a study of technical replicates of blood from a few donors. The table came from immunoSEQ multiplex PCR; TCRdb's copy has only in-frame clones and leaves some out. This table holds around 93,000 clones, about 95% found once. The sequenced sample was T cells isolated from PBMCs. The source is a human donor in good health.

In nucleotides, the CDR3 is TGTGCCAGTCAAAGGGGAGGGATTATGAACAATGAGCAGTTCTTC. Protein sequence: CASQRGGIMNNEQFF. The chain is built from TRBV19 and TRBJ2-1; 7 positions agree with TRBD2. Germline V gene sequence: CDR1 LNHDA, CDR2 SQIVND (reference sequence). This CDR3 spans 15 amino acids. With 8 bases clipped from V and 5 bases from J, the junction kept 12 bases outside the gene matches.

Comment on this clone: One end of the junction fails to match germline, which may point to a read error. In DNA, the CDR3 is TGTGCCAGCAGTGAGGGAGCGACTGGGAGCTCCCACGAGCAGTACTTC. This translates into CASSEGATGSSHEQYF. The chain combines TRBV6-1 with TRBJ2-7, with a tentative D call TRBD2 (5 bases). The CDR3 is 16 residues long. Germline V lookup: CDR1 MNHNS, CDR2 SASEGT.

This sequence joins TRBV30 and TRBJ1-1; 7 bases fit TRBD1. From germline, CDR1 is GTSNPN and CDR2 SVGIG (reference sequence). This CDR3 is 11 amino acids long. Losses at the gene ends were 6 bases for V and 4 bases for J; bases not matched to a gene: 2. CDR3 bases: TGTGCCTGTTACAGGGGCACTGAAGCTTTCTTT. Its translation: CACYRGTEAFF. The full variable domain, its missing parts supplied by reference TRBV30 and TRBJ1-1, is SQTIHQWPATLVQPVGSPLSLECTVEGTSNPNLYWYRQAAGRGLQLLFYSVGIGQISSEVPQNLSASRPQDRQFILSSKKLLLSDSGFYLCACYRGTEAFFGQGTRLTVV.

This chain links TRBV28 with TRBJ2-7; 8 bases are a match to TRBD1. CDR1 and CDR2 (germline): MDHEN, SYDVKM. J lost 3 bases, V lost 2 bases, and 3 bases had no gene match. The CDR3 covers 14 residues. The CDR3 here is CASSLTGGYYEQYF. In DNA, the CDR3 is TGTGCCAGCAGTTTAACAGGGGGATACTACGAGCAGTACTTC.

This chain joins TRBV7-2 and TRBJ2-7; D unclear. CDR3 length: 11 amino acids. From germline, CDR1 is SGHTA and CDR2 FQGNSA. Deletions cut 4 bases from V and 3 bases from J, with 4 bases between. The CDR3 nucleotides are TGTGCCAGCAGCTCAGACTACGAGCAGTACTTC. Translated, it gives CASSSDYEQYF.

This chain connects TRBV4-1 to TRBJ2-7; maybe TRBD2 (6 bases). V was cut by 6 bases and J by 3 bases, with 18 bases left in between. Germline V CDR1 and CDR2: MGHRA, YSYEKL. This CDR3 contains 15 residues. CDR3 DNA sequence: TGCGCCAGCAGTCACCCAATCGGGGGTATCTACGAGCAGTACTTC. Protein sequence: CASSHPIGGIYEQYF.

CDR3: CATSPDRSYEQYF. The CDR3 region has the DNA TGTGCCACCAGCCCCGACAGGTCCTACGAGCAGTACTTC. The rearrangement joins TRBV15 to TRBJ2-7, with a weak D call TRBD1 (6 bases). The length of the CDR3 is 13 residues. The germline V gene encodes CDR1 LNHNV and CDR2 YYDKDF (reference sequence). The V end lost 5 bases, the J end lost 1 base, and 9 bases lay between the germline ends.

This chain uses TRBV5-4 with TRBJ2-2; D gene uncertain. The CDR3 has 15 residues. The V gene lost 0 bases and the J gene lost 1 base, with 7 bases spanning the gap. Germline lookup yields CDR1 SGHNT and CDR2 YYREEE (reference sequence). CDR3 amino acids: CASSLGQVNTGELFF. The CDR3 DNA follows: TGTGCCAGCAGCTTGGGGCAGGTGAACACCGGGGAGCTGTTTTTT. Full variable domain (outside the CDR3, taken from reference TRBV5-4 and TRBJ2-2): ETGVTQSPTHLIKTRGQQVTLRCSSQSGHNTVSWYQQALGQGPQFIFQYYREEENGRGNFPPRFSGLQFPNYSSELNVNALELDDSALYLCASSLGQVNTGELFFGEGSRLTVL.

This chain links TRBV2 with TRBJ2-1, with a possible D match to TRBD1 (5 bases). This CDR3 spans 14 amino acids. The germline CDR1 and CDR2 sequences are SNHLY and FYNNEI. Trimming cost V 0 bases and J 7 bases, with 10 bases left between them. The CDR3 is CASSEARAQNEQFF. CDR3 coding DNA: TGTGCCAGCAGTGAAGCCAGGGCCCAGAATGAGCAGTTCTTC.

This sequence joins TRBV27 and TRBJ1-3; 8 positions match TRBD1. Trimming at V came to 7 bases and at J to 0 bases, leaving 2 bases not matched to a gene. The germline gives CDR1 MNHEY, CDR2 SMNVEV (reference sequence). This CDR3 region has 14 residues. The CDR3 DNA sequence: TGTGCCAGCACCGGGACAGGCTCTGGAAACACCATATATTTT. Encoded protein: CASTGTGSGNTIYF.

The chain carries TRBV15 and TRBJ2-3, with 7 bases matching TRBD1. The CDR3 is 17 residues long. The V gene end was trimmed by 1 base and the J gene end by 4 bases; junction bases not matched to a gene: 11. Germline values: CDR1 LNHNV, CDR2 YYDKDF (reference sequence). The CDR3: CATSRGSLMTGPDTQYF. CDR3 nucleotide sequence: TGTGCCACCAGCAGAGGCTCCTTAATGACAGGGCCAGATACGCAGTATTTT.

The chain joins TRBV27 to TRBJ1-1, with a tentative D call TRBD1 (6 bases). Trimming stripped 3 bases from V and 3 bases from J, with 11 bases between. This CDR3 has 14 amino acids. Germline-derived CDR1 and CDR2 are MNHEY and SMNVEV (reference sequence). The DNA of the CDR3 is TGTGCCAGCAGTTTTACTGGGGGCCACACTGAAGCTTTCTTT. Translating gives CASSFTGGHTEAFF.

This chain links TRBV28 with TRBJ2-3, with D perhaps matching TRBD1 (5 bases). This CDR3 contains 14 residues. V lost 7 bases and J lost 4, with 15 bases in between. Germline values: CDR1 MDHEN, CDR2 SYDVKM. The CDR3 is CASTQWGRADTQYF. The CDR3 DNA reads as TGTGCCAGCACCCAATGGGGCAGGGCAGATACGCAGTATTTT.

The chain combines TRBV6-5 with TRBJ1-1, with a weak D call TRBD1 (6 bases). Trimming took off 1 base at V and 3 bases at J, with 6 bases between the two ends. The CDR3 is 13 amino acids. Looked up from germline, CDR1 is MNHEY and CDR2 is SVGAGI. This chain's CDR3 is CASSYYRDTEAFF. The CDR3 DNA reads as TGTGCCAGCAGTTACTACAGGGACACTGAAGCTTTCTTT.

This clone came up once. The genes are TRBV9 and TRBJ2-3; 12 bases align to TRBD1. The CDR3 extends over 16 amino acids. V lost 4 bases and J lost 5; bases outside the gene matches: 8. The germline V gene encodes CDR1 SGDLS and CDR2 YYNGEE. In nucleotides, the CDR3 is TGTGCCAGCAGCCCCTTGGGACAGGGGGCGGGAGATACGCAGTATTTT. It is translated as CASSPLGQGAGDTQYF. Drawing the rest from reference TRBV9 and TRBJ2-3, the complete variable domain is DSGVTQTPKHLITATGQRVTLRCSPRSGDLSVYWYQQSLDQGLQFLIQYYNGEERAKGNILERFSAQQFPDLHSELNLSSLELGDSALYFCASSPLGQGAGDTQYFGPGTRLTVL.

The CDR3 region is CSVEDTGGTYEQYF. The CDR3 nucleotides read TGCAGCGTTGAAGACACCGGAGGAACCTACGAGCAGTACTTC. The rearrangement links TRBV29-1 to TRBJ2-7; D possibly corresponds to TRBD2 (5 bases). The germline gives CDR1 SQVTM, CDR2 ANQGSEA. The ends were cut back, 0 bases at V and 2 bases at J, with 11 bases in the middle. This CDR3 has 14 residues.

This sequence joins TRBV30 and TRBJ2-3; no clear D gene. The germline V gene encodes CDR1 GTSNPN and CDR2 SVGIG (reference sequence). The CDR3 extends over 13 amino acids. The germline V and J ends were trimmed by 2 bases and 0 bases, with 6 bases remaining between them. The CDR3 is CAWSRRSTDTQYF. The CDR3 DNA is TGTGCCTGGAGTCGGCGGAGCACAGATACGCAGTATTTT.

The rearrangement joins TRBV19 to TRBJ2-3, with 8 bases identical to TRBD2. The CDR3 is 14 residues long. V was pared by 4 bases and J by 6 bases, with 6 bases of the junction left unmatched. CDR1 is LNHDA and CDR2 is SQIVND in the germline V gene (reference sequence). CDR3 residues: CASSKTGGGDTQYF. The DNA of the CDR3 is TGTGCCAGTAGTAAAACGGGAGGGGGGGATACGCAGTATTTT.

This chain uses TRBV6-1 with TRBJ2-1, with TRBD2 matching over 8 bases. The J segment lost 4 bases and the V segment lost 1 base, leaving 3 bases of the junction unmatched. CDR3 length equals 15 residues. Germline V gene data show CDR1 as MNHNS and CDR2 as SASEGT. As DNA, the CDR3 is TGTGCCAGCAGTGAAGAGCGGGAGTTGTACAATGAGCAGTTCTTC. Its translation is CASSEERELYNEQFF.

This clone has a single count. The chain employs TRBV18 and TRBJ2-3; 7 bases are a match to TRBD2. Germline V gives CDR1 KGHSH, CDR2 LQKENI. The CDR3 has 18 residues. Germline trimming cut 0 bases from V and 0 bases from J; bases unmatched to any gene: 9. The CDR3 coding sequence is TGTGCCAGCTCACCACCGAGGCGGGAGACTAGAAGCACAGATACGCAGTATTTT. Translation: CASSPPRRETRSTDTQYF.

This clone has a handful of counts. This chain joins TRBV30 and TRBJ1-1, with a weak D call TRBD1 (5 bases). The CDR3 consists of 13 residues. Germline loops: CDR1 GTSNPN, CDR2 SVGIG (reference sequence). With 0 bases removed from V and 5 bases from J, the gap between germline ends came to 10 bases. The CDR3 loop reads CAWSVGRVTEAFF. DNA of the CDR3: TGTGCCTGGAGTGTAGGCAGGGTTACTGAAGCTTTCTTT.